This passage covers 14 T cell receptor beta chains from one sample sequenced in a study of T-cell reconstitution after alpha-beta-depleted transplantation in children. The TCRbeta library incorporated unique molecular identifiers. TCRdb reprocessed the PCR reads via MiXCR and lists one record per CDR3 protein. The sample lists around 600,000 distinct CDR3 sequences, 16% occurring once. The sample here was PBMCs from the stem cell graft donor, taken from the stem cell graft. The receptors shown here come from a human donor who donated a stem cell graft to a child with acute myeloid leukemia.

This sequence joins TRBV18 and TRBJ2-5; 10 nucleotides agree with TRBD1. Trimming at V came to 3 bases and at J to 5 bases, leaving 6 bases not matched to a gene. CDR3 length equals 15 residues. Per the germline V gene, CDR1 is KGHSH and CDR2 is LQKENI. CDR3 nucleotides: TGTGCCAGCTCACCGGGGACAGGGGAATCGGAGACCCAGTACTTC. Its protein is CASSPGTGESETQYF. Full variable domain (remainder filled in from reference TRBV18 and TRBJ2-5): NAGVMQNPRHLVRRRGQEARLRCSPMKGHSHVYWYRQLPEEGLKFMVYLQKENIIDESGMPKERFSAEFPKEGPSILRIQQVVRGDSAAYFCASSPGTGESETQYFGPGTRLLVL.

The chain combines TRBV7-9 with TRBJ2-5; D remains ambiguous. The germline V gene encodes CDR1 SEHNR and CDR2 FQNEAQ (reference sequence). The CDR3 totals 13 residues. Trimming took off 4 bases at V and 4 bases at J, with 10 bases between the two ends. DNA of the CDR3: TGTGCCAGCAGCTCAGAGTTAGGAGAGACCCAGTACTTC. It encodes CASSSELGETQYF.

This clonotype occurred a few times. The genes are TRBV7-2 and TRBJ2-5, with D tentatively TRBD2 (5 bases). With 1 base removed from V and 3 bases from J, the gap between germline ends came to 9 bases. Germline lookup yields CDR1 SGHTA and CDR2 FQGNSA. The CDR3 sequence is 14 residues long. CDR3 DNA sequence: TGTGCCAGCAGCTTAGAGAGAGGGAAAGAGACCCAGTACTTC. This sequence encodes CASSLERGKETQYF. Supplemented by reference TRBV7-2 and TRBJ2-5, the full variable domain reads GAGVSQSPSNKVTEKGKDVELRCDPISGHTALYWYRQSLGQGLEFLIYFQGNSAPDKSGLPSDRFSAERTGGSVSTLTIQRTQQEDSAVYLCASSLERGKETQYFGPGTRLLVL.

The chain combines TRBV10-1 with TRBJ1-1; D may be TRBD1 (5 bases). There are 14 residues in the CDR3. With 3 bases removed from V and 8 bases from J, the gap between germline ends came to 16 bases. The V gene's germline CDR1 is WNHNN and CDR2 SYGVQD (reference sequence). CDR3 DNA: TGCGCCAGCAGTGACCTGCAGGGAAAGTCAGAAGCTTTCTTT. It codes for CASSDLQGKSEAFF.

V usage is TRBV11-1 and J usage is TRBJ2-1; TRBD2 matches 8 bases. CDR3 length: 18 residues. Per germline, CDR1 SGHAT and CDR2 FQDESV (reference sequence). The ends lost 3 bases at V and 4 bases at J; junction bases unmatched: 14. The CDR3 loop reads CASSFISYGTSGYNEQFF. CDR3 bases: TGTGCCAGCAGCTTCATATCCTACGGAACTAGCGGTTACAATGAGCAGTTCTTC.

In its sample, this clonotype was seen many times. The genes are TRBV29-1 and TRBJ1-1; the D is unclear. CDR1 SQVTM and CDR2 ANQGSEA come from the germline V gene. V was clipped by 4 bases and J by 7 bases, with 7 bases between them. CDR3 size: 10 residues. The CDR3 region has the DNA TGCAGCGTTGGACATCTTGAAGCTTTCTTT. Protein: CSVGHLEAFF.

The sample holds many counts of this clonotype. CDR3 region: CSARGLGGGRLGNQPQHF. The CDR3 bases are TGCAGTGCTAGAGGGTTGGGAGGGGGCAGGTTGGGCAATCAGCCCCAGCATTTT. This sequence joins TRBV20-1 and TRBJ1-5; 7 bases are a match to TRBD1. CDR1 is DFQATT and CDR2 is SNEGSKA in the germline V gene (reference sequence). The CDR3 spans 18 residues. Losses at the gene ends were 1 base for V and 2 bases for J; bases not matched to a gene: 14.

The CDR3 loop reads CATSTTLAGGRKDEQFF. CDR3 DNA sequence: TGTGCCACCAGCACAACTCTAGCGGGGGGCCGGAAAGATGAGCAGTTCTTC. The chain uses TRBV15 and TRBJ2-1, with 11 positions matching TRBD2. Looked up from germline, CDR1 is LNHNV and CDR2 is YYDKDF (reference sequence). CDR3 size: 17 residues. After removal of 4 bases from V and 8 bases from J, the junction contained 13 bases not matched to a gene.

This clonotype was observed a handful of times. V gene TRBV7-6 combines with J gene TRBJ1-1; 9 nucleotides align to TRBD1. J was trimmed by 2 bases and V by 5 bases; bases with no gene match: 12. The CDR3 contains 17 residues. CDR1 and CDR2 (germline): SGHVS, FNYEAQ. The CDR3 loop reads CASSPSHRDRENTEAFF. The CDR3 DNA sequence: TGTGCCAGCAGCCCCTCGCACCGGGACAGGGAAAACACTGAAGCTTTCTTT.

This clonotype has at least ten counts. This chain connects TRBV4-2 to TRBJ1-1; D is possibly TRBD1 (5 bases). Germline V gives CDR1 LGHNA, CDR2 YNFKEQ. The CDR3 spans 14 residues. Deletions cut 4 bases from V and 2 bases from J, with 11 bases between. This CDR3 reads CASSRTQVNTEAFF. Here the CDR3 DNA reads TGTGCCAGCAGCCGGACACAGGTTAACACTGAAGCTTTCTTT.

V gene TRBV27 combines with J gene TRBJ1-1; D is perhaps TRBD1 (6 bases). Per germline, CDR1 MNHEY and CDR2 SMNVEV (reference sequence). The CDR3 sequence is 12 residues long. The V end lost 8 bases, the J end lost 6 bases, and 13 bases lay between the germline ends. The CDR3 DNA sequence: TGTGCCAGCCGGGGCGGGGGGCCTGAAGCTTTCTTT. This encodes CASRGGGPEAFF.

In regard to this clonotype: It may be a read error: a sequence one base away is much more abundant. This chain connects TRBV5-6 to TRBJ2-2; 8 nucleotides align to TRBD1. This CDR3 region has 15 residues. Losses at the gene ends were 4 bases for V and 4 bases for J; bases not matched to a gene: 6. The germline CDR1 and CDR2 sequences are SGHDT and YYEEEE. The CDR3 sequence is CASSRDRRITGELFF. In DNA form, the CDR3 reads TGTGCCAGCAGCCGGGACAGGAGGATCACCGGGGAGCTGTTTTTT.

The chain has TRBV6-1 and TRBJ2-5; 8 nucleotides agree with TRBD2. The junction had 6 bases not matched to a gene; V was cut back by 7 bases and J by 2 bases. Germline V lookup: CDR1 MNHNS, CDR2 SASEGT. The CDR3 contains 14 residues. The CDR3 DNA is TGTGCCAGCACCAACGGGAGGGATCAAGAGACCCAGTACTTC. Amino acids: CASTNGRDQETQYF.

The table lists this clonotype with a few counts. The chain's CDR3 is CASSQLRDQETQYF. In DNA form, the CDR3 reads TGCGCCAGCAGCCAGCTCCGGGACCAAGAGACCCAGTACTTC. The gene calls are TRBV4-3 and TRBJ2-5; D is ambiguous. V was cut by 3 bases and J by 0 bases, with 8 bases left in between. The CDR3 spans 14 residues. Looked up from germline, CDR1 is LGHNA and CDR2 is YSLEER.